These T cell receptor beta chains were read from a single sample in a study of blood T cell repertoires in COVID-19. TCRdb's copy holds only in-frame clones and misses some; the assay was immunoSEQ multiplex PCR. The sample lists about 270,000 clones; approximately 84% were seen once. Sequencing input: peripheral blood. These receptors came from a human donor with COVID-19, enrolled during active disease. The donor label of this sample is uncertain. CDR3s include the opening cysteine and the closing phenylalanine or tryptophan. D genes are given only for firm matches. Where a row states a size, it is once, few, many or the class of an expanded clone; other rows omit it.

J: TRBJ1-2; size: NA; D: TRBD1; V: TRBV9; CDR3: CASSVEGMGDRGGYTF; DNA: TGTGCCAGCAGCGTAGAGGGGATGGGGGACAGGGGCGGCTACACCTTC
J: TRBJ1-3; size: NA; D: NA; V: TRBV5-6; CDR3: CASSLSAGVAGNTIYF; DNA: TGTGCCAGCAGCCTCTCCGCAGGGGTGGCCGGAAACACCATATATTTT
J: TRBJ1-3; size: NA; D: TRBD1; V: TRBV15; CDR3: CATQQGVAGNTIYF; DNA: TGTGCCACCCAACAGGGGGTAGCTGGAAACACCATATATTTT
J: TRBJ2-1; size: NA; D: TRBD2; V: TRBV10-3; CDR3: CAVERGSNYNEQFF; DNA: TGTGCCGTCGAGCGCGGGAGCAACTACAATGAGCAGTTCTTC
J: TRBJ2-2; size: NA; D: NA; V: TRBV7-9; CDR3: CASSTTGELFF; DNA: TGTGCCAGCAGCACAACCGGGGAGCTGTTTTTT
J: TRBJ2-1; size: NA; D: TRBD2; V: TRBV27; CDR3: CASKYEGGPGYNEQFF; DNA: TGTGCCAGCAAGTACGAGGGAGGGCCGGGCTACAATGAGCAGTTCTTC
J: TRBJ2-7; size: NA; D: TRBD1; V: TRBV7-9; CDR3: CASSFSGTGLTYEQYF; DNA: TGTGCCAGCAGCTTTTCCGGGACAGGGTTAACCTACGAGCAGTACTTC
J: TRBJ2-7; size: NA; D: TRBD2; V: TRBV5-5; CDR3: CASSSPGGTAEQYF; DNA: TGTGCCAGCAGCTCGCCGGGGGGGACGGCCGAGCAGTACTTC
J: TRBJ1-2; size: NA; D: NA; V: TRBV19; CDR3: CASSLQVNYGYTF; DNA: TGTGCCAGTAGCCTACAGGTTAACTATGGCTACACCTTC
J: TRBJ2-6; size: NA; D: TRBD1; V: TRBV2; CDR3: CASSPDRASSGANVLTF; DNA: TGTGCCAGCAGTCCGGACAGGGCGAGCTCTGGGGCCAACGTCCTGACTTTC
J: TRBJ2-4; size: NA; D: NA; V: TRBV10-3; CDR3: CASQRGQGTIQYF; DNA: TGTGCCTCCCAAAGGGGCCAGGGTACCATTCAGTACTTC
J: TRBJ2-3; size: NA; D: NA; V: TRBV7-2; CDR3: CASSLAITDTQYF; DNA: TGTGCCAGCAGCTTAGCCATTACAGATACGCAGTATTTT
J: TRBJ2-7; size: NA; D: TRBD2; V: TRBV30; CDR3: CASRAPGRPNEQYF; DNA: TGTGCCTCCAGGGCTCCCGGGAGGCCCAACGAGCAGTACTTC
J: TRBJ2-1; size: NA; D: TRBD2; V: TRBV5-1; CDR3: CASSPGLAGGPNSYNEQFF; DNA: TGCGCCAGCAGCCCGGGGCTAGCGGGAGGGCCCAATTCCTACAATGAGCAGTTCTTC
J: TRBJ1-3; size: NA; D: NA; V: TRBV28; CDR3: CASSQLLGGSGNTIYF; DNA: TGTGCCAGCAGCCAACTCCTCGGGGGATCTGGAAACACCATATATTTT
J: TRBJ2-3; size: once; D: TRBD2; V: TRBV4-3; CDR3: CASSQDLRMAGASTDTQYF; DNA: TGCGCCAGCAGCCAAGATCTGAGGATGGCGGGAGCTAGCACAGATACGCAGTATTTT
J: TRBJ2-1; size: NA; D: NA; V: TRBV7-2; CDR3: CASTLGGRNENEQFF; DNA: TGTGCCAGCACCCTAGGAGGGAGGAATGAGAATGAGCAGTTCTTC
J: TRBJ1-2; size: NA; D: NA; V: TRBV5-4; CDR3: CASSLASRTDGYTF; DNA: TGTGCCAGCAGCTTGGCTAGCAGAACGGATGGCTACACCTTC
J: TRBJ2-3; size: NA; D: TRBD2; V: TRBV7-8; CDR3: CASSQGLAGGLWSTDTQYF; DNA: TGTGCCAGCAGCCAGGGACTAGCGGGAGGGCTTTGGAGCACAGATACGCAGTATTTT
J: TRBJ2-2; size: once; D: NA; V: TRBV11-3; CDR3: CASSSGAVGELFF; DNA: TGTGCCAGCAGCTCAGGGGCGGTCGGGGAGCTGTTTTTT
J: TRBJ2-1; size: NA; D: NA; V: TRBV3-1/TRBV3-2; CDR3: CASSQDLGPYNEQFF; DNA: TGTGCCAGCAGCCAAGATCTGGGCCCCTACAATGAGCAGTTCTTC
J: TRBJ1-2; size: NA; D: TRBD1; V: TRBV29-1; CDR3: CSVAGGQGYYGYTF; DNA: TGCAGCGTTGCGGGGGGACAGGGCTACTATGGCTACACCTTC
J: TRBJ2-5; size: NA; D: TRBD2; V: TRBV6-5; CDR3: CASTASGETQYF; DNA: TGTGCCAGCACGGCTAGCGGAGAGACCCAGTACTTC
J: TRBJ1-1; size: NA; D: NA; V: TRBV7-3; CDR3: CASSFTGPSEAFF; DNA: TGTGCCAGCAGCTTTACAGGCCCCTCTGAAGCTTTCTTT
J: TRBJ2-7; size: few; D: TRBD2; V: TRBV9; CDR3: CASRTGLDSYEQYF; DNA: TGTGCCAGCAGGACCGGACTAGATTCTTACGAGCAGTACTTC
J: TRBJ1-1; size: NA; D: NA; V: TRBV27; CDR3: CASSPRGDTEAFF; DNA: TGTGCCAGCAGTCCTAGAGGTGACACTGAAGCTTTCTTT
J: TRBJ1-4; size: NA; D: NA; V: TRBV4-3; CDR3: CASSQDARRGEANEKLFF; DNA: TGCGCCAGCAGCCAAGATGCTCGCCGGGGTGAAGCTAATGAAAAACTGTTTTTT
J: TRBJ2-1; size: many; D: TRBD2; V: TRBV19; CDR3: CASSIETSGGAEQFF; DNA: TGTGCCAGTAGTATCGAAACTAGCGGGGGCGCTGAGCAGTTCTTC
J: TRBJ1-1; size: NA; D: TRBD1; V: TRBV5-6; CDR3: CASTPVGGPRSNTEAFF; DNA: TGTGCCAGCACCCCAGTAGGGGGCCCTAGATCGAACACTGAAGCTTTCTTT
J: TRBJ2-1; size: few; D: NA; V: TRBV7-2; CDR3: CASSLGAGTYNEQFF; DNA: TGTGCCAGCAGCTTAGGTGCGGGGACCTACAATGAGCAGTTCTTC
J: TRBJ2-5; size: NA; D: TRBD1; V: TRBV23-1; CDR3: CASSQSVGTGAGGETQYF; DNA: TGCGCCAGCAGTCAATCGGTTGGGACAGGGGCTGGGGGGGAGACCCAGTACTTC
J: TRBJ2-1; size: NA; D: NA; V: TRBV18; CDR3: CASSPTTPLFNEQFF; DNA: TGTGCCAGCTCACCGACTACCCCACTCTTCAATGAGCAGTTCTTC
J: TRBJ1-6; size: few; D: TRBD1; V: TRBV2; CDR3: CASREGTDNSPLHF; DNA: TGTGCCAGCAGAGAAGGGACAGATAATTCACCCCTCCACTTT
J: TRBJ2-4; size: NA; D: TRBD2; V: TRBV7-8; CDR3: CASSPGSSGSAKNIQYF; DNA: TGTGCCAGCAGCCCCGGTTCTAGCGGCTCTGCCAAAAACATTCAGTACTTC
J: TRBJ1-2; size: few; D: NA; V: TRBV5-1; CDR3: CASSLEGVGYTF; DNA: TGCGCCAGCAGCTTGGAAGGGGTCGGCTACACCTTC
J: TRBJ1-1; size: few; D: NA; V: TRBV27; CDR3: CASSPAGMNTEAFF; DNA: TGTGCCAGCAGCCCCGCGGGTATGAACACTGAAGCTTTCTTT